Following are 20 T cell receptor beta chains from one sample sequenced in a study of blood T cell repertoires in COVID-19. Produced via immunoSEQ multiplex PCR; TCRdb's table is partial and in-frame only. Among roughly 100,000 clones listed, 87% were seen once. The sequencing input was peripheral blood. The receptor source for this set is a man aged 50-60 years with active COVID-19.

The rearrangement joins TRBV19 to TRBJ1-4; 8 bases are a match to TRBD1. The CDR3 spans 12 residues. Germline loops: CDR1 LNHDA, CDR2 SQIVND (reference sequence). The V segment lost 9 bases and the J segment 5 bases; nucleotides outside the gene matches: 2. The DNA of the CDR3 is TGTGCCAGCCGACAGGGGAATGAAAAACTGTTTTTT. Amino acids: CASRQGNEKLFF.

The chain uses TRBV19 and TRBJ1-1; TRBD1 might be the D (5 bases). Trimming removed 3 bases from V and 3 bases from J, with 8 bases in between. The CDR3 runs 13 residues. CDR1 LNHDA and CDR2 SQIVND come from the germline V gene (reference sequence). The CDR3 region is CASSISGDTEAFF. CDR3 coding DNA: TGTGCCAGTAGTATCTCGGGGGACACTGAAGCTTTCTTT.

The gene calls are TRBV6-2 or TRBV6-3 and TRBJ1-1; 7 bases are shared with TRBD1. V gave up 4 bases and J gave up 8 bases; unmatched junction bases: 7. This CDR3 has 13 residues. Germline CDR1 and CDR2: MNHEY and SVGEGT. CDR3 nucleotide sequence: TGTGCCAGCAGTTCTTACGGGACAGCCGAAGCTTTCTTT. Its translation: CASSSYGTAEAFF.

This chain links TRBV9 with TRBJ2-2; TRBD2 agrees at 9 bases. The J segment lost 0 bases and the V segment lost 3 bases, leaving 3 bases of the junction unmatched. Germline V gene lookup returns CDR1 SGDLS and CDR2 YYNGEE. The CDR3 has 16 residues. CDR3 sequence: CASSARGGANTGELFF. The CDR3, as DNA: TGTGCCAGCAGCGCCCGCGGGGGGGCGAACACCGGGGAGCTGTTTTTT. The full variable domain, with the rest looked up from reference TRBV9 and TRBJ2-2, is DSGVTQTPKHLITATGQRVTLRCSPRSGDLSVYWYQQSLDQGLQFLIQYYNGEERAKGNILERFSAQQFPDLHSELNLSSLELGDSALYFCASSARGGANTGELFFGEGSRLTVL.

This clone was observed once. The genes are TRBV11-2 and TRBJ2-7; D might be TRBD1 (5 bases). CDR1 and CDR2 (germline): SGHAT, FQNNGV. V lost 0 bases and J 1 base, leaving 7 bases between the germline ends. The CDR3 has 14 amino acids. CDR3 nucleotides: TGTGCCAGCAGCTTAGAACAGGTGTCCTACGAGCAGTACTTC. This codes for CASSLEQVSYEQYF.

The rearrangement uses TRBV20-1 and TRBJ1-1; D is unresolved. The CDR3 runs to 9 residues. The V gene lost 8 bases and the J gene lost 6 bases, with 7 bases spanning the gap. Germline V gene sequence: CDR1 DFQATT, CDR2 SNEGSKA (reference sequence). The CDR3 protein is CSPGPEAFF. The CDR3 region has the DNA TGCAGTCCCGGTCCTGAAGCTTTCTTT.

The V gene is TRBV3-1 (or the pseudogene TRBV3-2), the J gene TRBJ2-6, with TRBD1 matching over 8 bases. The V gene's germline CDR1 is LGHDT and CDR2 YNNKEL (reference sequence). The V and J ends lost 6 bases and 0 bases, in that order; junction bases with no gene match: 13. The CDR3 has 19 residues. CDR3 bases: TGTGCCAGCAGTCCGTTACTAGGACAGGGAAGCTCTGGGGCCAACGTCCTGACTTTC. This translates into CASSPLLGQGSSGANVLTF.

This chain connects TRBV19 to TRBJ1-1; the D is unclear. Trimming took 7 bases from V and 0 from J, leaving 12 bases between them. The germline V gene encodes CDR1 LNHDA and CDR2 SQIVND (reference sequence). The CDR3 totals 14 residues. The CDR3 reads CASTGTRMNTEAFF. CDR3 nucleotides: TGTGCCAGTACGGGAACACGGATGAACACTGAAGCTTTCTTT.

The chain is built from TRBV9 and TRBJ1-2, with 9 bases aligning to TRBD1. Germline CDR1 and CDR2: SGDLS and YYNGEE. V lost 0 bases, J lost 4 bases, and 4 bases stayed unmatched. This CDR3 spans 15 amino acids. The CDR3 region is CASSVAGTGLYGYTF. The CDR3 DNA sequence: TGTGCCAGCAGCGTAGCAGGGACAGGGCTCTATGGCTACACCTTC.

The V gene is TRBV27, the J gene TRBJ1-4; no firm D call. Germline V gene data show CDR1 as MNHEY and CDR2 as SMNVEV (reference sequence). Trimming cost V 5 bases and J 7 bases, with 8 bases left between them. This CDR3 is 12 amino acids long. In nucleotides, the CDR3 is TGTGCCAGCAGTCGATCGGGTGAAAAACTGTTTTTT. Translated, it gives CASSRSGEKLFF.

The V and J genes are TRBV11-1 and TRBJ2-3, with D tentatively TRBD2 (5 bases). The germline V and J ends were trimmed by 5 bases and 3 bases, with 12 bases remaining between them. Germline CDR1 reads SGHAT; CDR2 reads FQDESV (reference sequence). The CDR3 loop spans 14 amino acids. CDR3 in amino acids: CASSPGTGTDTQYF. The CDR3 coding sequence is TGTGCCAGCAGCCCCGGAACGGGAACAGATACGCAGTATTTT.

The chain carries TRBV30 and TRBJ2-3; TRBD1 matches 9 bases. Per the germline V gene, CDR1 is GTSNPN and CDR2 is SVGIG (reference sequence). V shed 8 bases, J shed 0 bases, and the junction held 12 bases outside the gene matches. This CDR3 region has 16 residues. The CDR3 loop is CARQGQGSFSTDTQYF. The CDR3 DNA is TGTGCCCGCCAGGGACAGGGTTCCTTTAGCACAGATACGCAGTATTTT.

This chain links TRBV7-6 with TRBJ2-7; 9 nucleotides match TRBD1. V lost 0 bases to trimming and J lost 5 bases; unmatched junction nucleotides: 5. CDR1 is SGHVS, CDR2 FNYEAQ, per germline. CDR3 length: 15 residues. This CDR3 reads CASSLAGRQGDEQYF. DNA of the CDR3: TGTGCCAGCAGCTTAGCGGGGAGACAGGGGGACGAGCAGTACTTC.

V and J are TRBV9 and TRBJ2-7; TRBD1 matches at 7 bases. Looked up from germline, CDR1 is SGDLS and CDR2 is YYNGEE. The CDR3 extends over 13 amino acids. After removal of 4 bases from V and 6 bases from J, the junction contained 7 bases not matched to a gene. DNA of the CDR3: TGTGCCAGCAGCCCACAGGGGATAGGCGAGCAGTACTTC. It translates to CASSPQGIGEQYF. Combining the CDR3 with reference TRBV9 and TRBJ2-7 gives the whole variable domain DSGVTQTPKHLITATGQRVTLRCSPRSGDLSVYWYQQSLDQGLQFLIQYYNGEERAKGNILERFSAQQFPDLHSELNLSSLELGDSALYFCASSPQGIGEQYFGPGTRLTVT.

This sequence joins TRBV4-2 and TRBJ2-5; D not resolved. The CDR3 totals 11 residues. Looked up from germline, CDR1 is LGHNA and CDR2 is YNFKEQ. Trimming cost V 4 bases and J 4 bases, with 4 bases left between them. The CDR3 bases are TGTGCCAGCAGCCCGGGAGAGACCCAGTACTTC. This gives the protein CASSPGETQYF.

The V gene is TRBV6-5, the J gene TRBJ2-7; 11 nucleotides match TRBD2. V was pared by 6 bases and J by 0 bases, with 4 bases of the junction left unmatched. The germline gives CDR1 MNHEY, CDR2 SVGAGI. This CDR3 region has 15 residues. The CDR3 sequence: CASRKTSGSSYEQYF. In DNA form, the CDR3 reads TGTGCCAGCAGGAAAACTAGCGGGAGCTCCTACGAGCAGTACTTC.

The chain is built from TRBV2 and TRBJ2-3; 11 bases map to TRBD2. This CDR3 region has 14 residues. CDR1 is SNHLY, CDR2 FYNNEI, per germline. V shed 6 bases and J 5 bases; nucleotides not matched to a gene: 4. This CDR3 is CASRPLAGVDTQYF. The CDR3 nucleotides read TGTGCCAGCAGACCACTAGCGGGGGTAGATACGCAGTATTTT. Full variable domain (missing parts from reference TRBV2 and TRBJ2-3): EPEVTQTPSHQVTQMGQEVILRCVPISNHLYFYWYRQILGQKVEFLVSFYNNEISEKSEIFDDQFSVERPDGSNFTLKIRSTKLEDSAMYFCASRPLAGVDTQYFGPGTRLTVL.

The CDR3: CASSVTGSPLYF. CDR3 coding DNA: TGTGCCAGCAGCGTTACCGGGTCACCCCTGTACTTC. The V gene is TRBV9, the J gene TRBJ2-7; D call uncertain. Looked up from germline, CDR1 is SGDLS and CDR2 is YYNGEE. CDR3 length: 12 amino acids. Trimming removed 2 bases from V and 12 bases from J, with 15 bases in between.

This clone was recorded at least ten times. This chain connects TRBV7-9 to TRBJ2-7, with 8 bases aligning to TRBD1. After removal of 5 bases from V and 7 bases from J, the junction contained 16 bases not matched to a gene. Germline CDR1 and CDR2: SEHNR and FQNEAQ (reference sequence). The CDR3 has 16 residues. The CDR3 DNA reads TGTGCCAGCAGCCTGTCGGGCAGGGGGCTTTCTGAAGAGCAGTACTTC. Translating gives CASSLSGRGLSEEQYF.

CDR3 loop: CASSSLERGGADTQYF. CDR3 DNA: TGCGCCAGCAGTAGTCTCGAGCGGGGGGGCGCAGATACGCAGTATTTT. This chain links TRBV5-1 with TRBJ2-3; 10 positions agree with TRBD2. CDR3 size: 16 residues. Germline V CDR1 and CDR2: SGHRS, YFSETQ. The V and J ends lost 5 bases and 4 bases, in that order; junction bases with no gene match: 10.